Listed here is a single T cell receptor beta chain. Antigen unknown. The record originates from a study of CD8 T cells in ankylosing spondylitis. Points from the study as a whole: Past research had described some motif variants in reactive arthritis synovial fluid and blood. From matched ankylosing spondylitis synovial fluid, disease-linked clones were reportedly recovered at significantly enriched levels. The authors found the disease-linked clones to be CD8+ and relatively rare in peripheral blood. A motif of 7 or 8 highly homologous TCR beta variants was seen as apparently characteristic of ankylosing spondylitis blood.

Trimming shortened V by 8 bases and J by 2 bases, and 15 bases separated the two germline ends. Germline V gives CDR1 ENHRY, CDR2 SYGVKD. This CDR3 region has 14 residues. One entry per CDR3 protein, called by TCRdb with MiXCR from the 5' RACE reads. The table includes approximately 400,000 distinct CDR3 sequences, roughly a quarter detected once. The sample consisted of blood, either unsorted or a sorted T cell fraction (not recorded which). V is TRBV10-3 and J is TRBJ2-5, with D possibly called TRBD1 or TRBD2 (5 bases each). This sequence was found in a male donor with ankylosing spondylitis. The CDR3 is CAISPGASQETQYF. The CDR3 DNA is TGTGCCATCTCCCCCGGGGCTTCTCAAGAGACCCAGTACTTC.